This TCR beta chain appears in the sequencing data of a study of PD-L1 blockade in urothelial cancer. Study details: It was at 3 weeks (second dose) and 6 weeks after treatment start that blood was analyzed. Median T cell yield from blood was roughly 150,000.

As for this clone: Its ends do not fully match the called genes, so a read error is possible.

Each PCR received spiked synthetic TCR analog templates. Assay used: immunoSEQ multiplex PCR; TCRdb lists only in-frame clones, some missing. The sample shows some 52,000 clones, approximately 77% of them seen only once. Sequenced material: PBMCs, taken around atezolizumab (anti-PD-L1) treatment. The origin of this receptor is a man between 65 and 85 years old with urothelial cancer.

In nucleotides, the CDR3 is TGTGCCAGCAGCTTAGCGGGGTCGGAGCGGGAGACGAACTTC. This encodes CASSLAGSERETNF. The genes are TRBV7-2 and TRBJ2-7; 8 bases align to TRBD2. CDR1 SGHTA and CDR2 FQGNSA come from the germline V gene. The CDR3 covers 14 residues. Drawing the rest from reference TRBV7-2 and TRBJ2-7, the complete variable domain is GAGVSQSPSNKVTEKGKDVELRCDPISGHTALYWYRQSLGQGLEFLIYFQGNSAPDKSGLPSDRFSAERTGGSVSTLTIQRTQQEDSAVYLCASSLAGSERETNFGPGTRLTVT.